This T cell receptor beta chain was identified during a study of blood T cell repertoires in COVID-19. The germline V gene encodes CDR1 LNHNV and CDR2 YYDKDF (reference sequence). Trimming took 1 base from V and 1 from J; bases not matched to a gene: 9. The CDR3 consists of 19 residues. Sequencing used immunoSEQ multiplex PCR; TCRdb keeps in-frame clones, though not all of them. Here the sample spans about 190,000 clones, around nine tenths being singletons. V gene TRBV15 combines with J gene TRBJ2-3; 12 bases are a match to TRBD2. This sequence originates from a man under 40 with acute or convalescent COVID-19. The material sequenced was peripheral blood. CDR3 coding DNA: TGTGCCACCAGCAGAGGGTCTCTAGCGGGAGGGCAGGGCACAGATACGCAGTATTTT. This encodes CATSRGSLAGGQGTDTQYF.